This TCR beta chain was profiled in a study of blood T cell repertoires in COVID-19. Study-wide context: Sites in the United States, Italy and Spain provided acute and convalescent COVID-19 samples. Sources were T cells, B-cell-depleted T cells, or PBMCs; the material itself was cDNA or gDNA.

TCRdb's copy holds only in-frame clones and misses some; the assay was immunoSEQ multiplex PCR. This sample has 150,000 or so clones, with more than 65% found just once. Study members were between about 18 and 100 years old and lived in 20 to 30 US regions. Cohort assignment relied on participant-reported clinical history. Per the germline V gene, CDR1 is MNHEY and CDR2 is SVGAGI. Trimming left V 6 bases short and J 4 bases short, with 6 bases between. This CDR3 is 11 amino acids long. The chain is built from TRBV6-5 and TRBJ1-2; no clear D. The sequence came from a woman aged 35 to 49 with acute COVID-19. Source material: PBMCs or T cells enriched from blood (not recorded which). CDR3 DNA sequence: TGTGCCAGCAGGTCCATCTATGGCTACACCTTC. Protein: CASRSIYGYTF.